This T cell receptor (beta chain) appears in the sequencing data of a study of shared clonotypes between healthy human individuals (dated by TCRdb to 2020 to 2022). Study-level background: The cohort comprised a couple of women and a few men aged 18 to 49 years. To increase sequencing depth and limit assay-specific biases, TCR repertoire library preparation and sequencing were carried out by different laboratories using diverse techniques. To estimate repertoire size and how much clonotype sharing occurs between individuals, the study deeply sequenced the blood TCR repertoires of 5 or 6 healthy adults. Between about 0.85 and 9.5 billion PBMCs per donor were obtained by leukapheresis. Per donor, three plates each were used for CD4 naive and CD4 memory, two for CD8 naive, and one for CD8 memory.

TCR CDR3 regions were amplified from genomic DNA by multiplex PCR using the deep immunoSEQ assay. For each cell subset, the extracted genomic DNA was distributed evenly across all wells of several immunoSEQ 96-well plates, and each plate served as one replicate. For sorted subsets, each replicate PCR was loaded with roughly 200 ng genomic DNA, equivalent to approximately 33,000 T cell genomes. Purified libraries were quantified with a Qubit 3.0 fluorometer, sized on a Bioanalyzer 2100, and re-quantified with the KAPA Library Quantification kit. A separate single-read 150-cycle Illumina NextSeq 550 flow cell was used to sequence each immunoSEQ 96-well plate. The study's processing was this. Because only junctional sequences without quality scores were contained in the immunoSEQ output, filtering matching that applied to full-length reads could not be performed. To assign V/J genes and CDR3, sequences were annotated against IMGT germline references using PyIR, a Python wrapper for IgBLAST v1.9. Reads were filtered out if the reads had weak V/J assignments (E-value above 1e-6), no CDR3, stop codons, out-of-frame junctions, or ambiguous translated residues. V3J clonotypes were defined by identical inferred V gene, J gene, and CDR3 amino acid sequence. The percentage overlap between two repertoires was calculated by dividing the number of shared unique clonotypes by the size of the smaller repertoire. RTK rarefaction, the Chao1 estimator, and Recon v2.1 estimates of unobserved clonotypes were used to assess repertoire richness. For all TCRbeta clonotypes obtained by the gDNA method from a few donors, generation probabilities were computed with OLGA. The immuneACCESS repertoire file appears here via TCRdb, limited to in-frame rearrangements. These files lack a portion of the clones; in checked studies, under half of the deficit traces to unresolved V genes, and the cause of the others is not known. The V and J calls and clone size are taken from that table; D and trimming were inferred from the DNA. The sample table holds approximately 640,000 clones, of which about 90% were seen once. The ten largest clones add up to less than 40% of the sample.

From the cysteine up to the phenylalanine, the CDR3 has a length of 13 residues. CDR3 DNA only is kept here, 39 bases in frame from base 1. Trimming removed 5 bases from V and 9 bases from J, leaving 14 bases between the germline ends. The germline V gene encodes CDR1 LNHDA and CDR2 SQIVND (reference sequence). Healthy HIV-negative adults with no recently reported acute infections or vaccinations were included as donors. Every donor was a Caucasian adult living in Nashville, Tennessee, USA. The CD8 memory samples were a combination of magnetically selected CD45RO+ cells and CCR7-negative CD45RA+ effector memory (TemRA) cells. After blood collection by leukapheresis, PBMCs were isolated using Ficoll-Histopaque density gradient centrifugation and then cryopreserved in the vapor phase of liquid nitrogen. Purity and quantity of every magnetically sorted T cell population were checked by analytical flow cytometry. From each sorted fraction, genomic DNA was isolated and quantified by UV absorbance on a Nanodrop 2000c.

A word on this clone: Which antigen it targets is not known. Per-base qualities were not stored, and no clone one base away is much larger.

Overall results and qualifications from the work: When a handful of donors were compared, the shared fraction of clonotypes was about 5.2% for naive CD4, around 4% for naive CD8, roughly 2.5% for memory CD4, and approximately 0.4% for memory CD8. Because the study included only a small number of donors, the genetic and exposure-history diversity represented was limited. Naive subsets generally had larger estimated clonotype richness than memory subsets did. Rarefaction of sorted-subset datasets indicated incomplete sequencing despite the large sequencing depth. Compared with non-shared clonotypes, the clonotypes found in all four sorted-subset donors had higher generation probabilities. Sampling was restricted to blood, and TCR repertoires in tissue are likely to differ from TCR repertoires in blood. Based on pairwise subsampling, the degree of clonotype sharing among donors was expected to be affected by sequencing depth.

The receptor was isolated from a man aged 18 to 29 in good health. Some clones in this sample may be carry-over from other donors' samples. Recombination connected TRBV19 to TRBJ2-1, with the D gene too uncertain to name. Specimen: memory CD8+ T cells from PBMCs. The cell subset or site label on this specimen signifies: CD45RO+ cells pooled with CCR7-negative TemRA cells. The nucleotide sequence is TGTGCCAGTAGTGTCGTCCCTTGGGGTGAGCAGTTCTTC. It is translated as CASSVVPWGEQFF.